This entry is about one T cell receptor beta chain. Genomic DNA, the template, was used for profiling of the TCR beta VDJ and CDR3. TCRdb reprocessed the reads via MiXCR and lists one record per CDR3 protein. This table has about 160,000 distinct CDR3 sequences, 60% to 80% appearing once. V was cut by 0 bases and J by 4 bases, with 7 bases left in between. Germline CDR1 is LNHNV and CDR2 is YYDKDF (reference sequence). The CDR3 is 13 amino acids. The record originates from a study of CD8+CD57+ T cells in acquired aplastic anemia. Those patients picked for sequencing had displayed CD8+CD57+ cell expansion on flow cytometry.

The material sequenced was sorted CD4+, CD8+, or CD8+CD57+ T cells (not recorded which) from PBMCs. J is TRBJ2-7 and V is TRBV15; D remains unclear. The source is a human donor with aplastic anemia. The CDR3 DNA reads as TGTGCCACCAGCAGAGATCGCAGTTACGAGCAGTACTTC. This gives the protein CATSRDRSYEQYF.